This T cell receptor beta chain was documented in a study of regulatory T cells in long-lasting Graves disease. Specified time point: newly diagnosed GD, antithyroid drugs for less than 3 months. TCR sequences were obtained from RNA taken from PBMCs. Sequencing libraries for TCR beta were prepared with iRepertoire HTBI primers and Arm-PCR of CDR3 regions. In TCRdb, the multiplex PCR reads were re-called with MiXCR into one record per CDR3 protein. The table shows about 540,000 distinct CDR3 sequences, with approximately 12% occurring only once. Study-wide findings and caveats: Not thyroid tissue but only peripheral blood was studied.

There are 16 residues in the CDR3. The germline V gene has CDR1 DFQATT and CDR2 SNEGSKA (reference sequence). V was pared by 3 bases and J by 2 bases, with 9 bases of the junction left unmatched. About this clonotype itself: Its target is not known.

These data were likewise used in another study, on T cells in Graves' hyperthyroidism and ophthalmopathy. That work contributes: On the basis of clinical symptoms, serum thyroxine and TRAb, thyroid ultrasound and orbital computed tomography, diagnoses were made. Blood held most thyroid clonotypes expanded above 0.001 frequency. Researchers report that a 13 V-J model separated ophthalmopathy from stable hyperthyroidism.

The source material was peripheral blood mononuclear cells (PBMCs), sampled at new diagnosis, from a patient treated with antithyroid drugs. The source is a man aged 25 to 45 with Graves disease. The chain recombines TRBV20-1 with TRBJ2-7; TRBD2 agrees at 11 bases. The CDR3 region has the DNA TGCAGTGCTAGTGCGACTAGCGGGAATTGGCCCTACGAGCAGTACTTC. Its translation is CSASATSGNWPYEQYF.